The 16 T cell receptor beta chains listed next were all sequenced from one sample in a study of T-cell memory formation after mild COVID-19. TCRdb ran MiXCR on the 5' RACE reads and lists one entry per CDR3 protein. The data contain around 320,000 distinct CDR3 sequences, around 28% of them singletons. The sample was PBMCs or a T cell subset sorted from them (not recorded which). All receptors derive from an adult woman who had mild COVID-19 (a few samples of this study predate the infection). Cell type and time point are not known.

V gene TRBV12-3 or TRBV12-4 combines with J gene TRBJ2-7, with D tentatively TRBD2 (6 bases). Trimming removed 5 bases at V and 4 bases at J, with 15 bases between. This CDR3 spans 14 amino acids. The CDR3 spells CASSPRQSGYEQYF. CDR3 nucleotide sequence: TGTGCCAGCAGTCCCCGCCAGAGCGGGTACGAGCAGTACTTC.

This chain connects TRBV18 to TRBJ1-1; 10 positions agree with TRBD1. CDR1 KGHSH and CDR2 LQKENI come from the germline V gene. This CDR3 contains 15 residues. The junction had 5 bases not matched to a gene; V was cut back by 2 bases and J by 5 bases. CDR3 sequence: CASSPTGTGATEAFF. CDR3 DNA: TGTGCCAGCTCACCAACCGGGACAGGGGCAACTGAAGCTTTCTTT.

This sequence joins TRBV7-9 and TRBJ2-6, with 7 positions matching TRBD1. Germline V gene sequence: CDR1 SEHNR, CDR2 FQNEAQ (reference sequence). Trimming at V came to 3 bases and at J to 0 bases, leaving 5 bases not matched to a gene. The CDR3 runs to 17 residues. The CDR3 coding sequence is TGTGCCAGCAGCTTTCCGGGACAGCTCTCTGGGGCCAACGTCCTGACTTTC. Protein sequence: CASSFPGQLSGANVLTF. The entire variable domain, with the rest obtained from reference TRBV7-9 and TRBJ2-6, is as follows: DTGVSQNPRHKITKRGQNVTFRCDPISEHNRLYWYRQTLGQGPEFLTYFQNEAQLEKSRLLSDRFSAERPKGSFSTLEIQRTEQGDSAMYLCASSFPGQLSGANVLTFGAGSRLTVL.

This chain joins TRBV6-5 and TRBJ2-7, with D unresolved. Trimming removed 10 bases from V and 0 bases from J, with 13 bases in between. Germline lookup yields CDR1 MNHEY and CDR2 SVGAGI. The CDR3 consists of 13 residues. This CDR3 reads CATRPPGSYEQYF. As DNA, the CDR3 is TGTGCCACCAGACCCCCGGGCTCCTACGAGCAGTACTTC.

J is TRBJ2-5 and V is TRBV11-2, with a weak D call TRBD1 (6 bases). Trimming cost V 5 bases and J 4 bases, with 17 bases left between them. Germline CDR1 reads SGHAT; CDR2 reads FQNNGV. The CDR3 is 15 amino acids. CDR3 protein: CASSLHGQLRETQYF. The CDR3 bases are TGTGCCAGCAGCCTACACGGACAGCTCCGAGAGACCCAGTACTTC.

CDR3 loop: CSAIPGPSYEQYF. DNA of the CDR3: TGCAGTGCTATCCCGGGACCGTCCTACGAGCAGTACTTC. The chain uses TRBV20-1 and TRBJ2-7; possibly TRBD1 or TRBD2 for D (5 bases each). From germline, CDR1 is DFQATT and CDR2 SNEGSKA (reference sequence). Trimming removed 4 bases from V and 1 base from J, with 11 bases in between. CDR3 size: 13 residues.

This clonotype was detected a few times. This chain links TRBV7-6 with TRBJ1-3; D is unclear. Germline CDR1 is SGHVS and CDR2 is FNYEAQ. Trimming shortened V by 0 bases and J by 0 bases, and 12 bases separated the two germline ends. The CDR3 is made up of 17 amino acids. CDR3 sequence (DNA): TGTGCCAGCAGCTTAGCGCCCGGACGAAGCTCTGGAAACACCATATATTTT. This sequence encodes CASSLAPGRSSGNTIYF.

DNA of the CDR3: TGCGCCAGCAGCTTGAATCAGGGGCCGGGAGGCTACACCTTC. It is translated as CASSLNQGPGGYTF. The chain uses TRBV5-1 and TRBJ1-2; possibly TRBD1 for D (6 bases). The V gene lost 1 base and the J gene lost 8 bases, with 15 bases spanning the gap. Germline V gives CDR1 SGHRS, CDR2 YFSETQ. This CDR3 contains 14 residues.

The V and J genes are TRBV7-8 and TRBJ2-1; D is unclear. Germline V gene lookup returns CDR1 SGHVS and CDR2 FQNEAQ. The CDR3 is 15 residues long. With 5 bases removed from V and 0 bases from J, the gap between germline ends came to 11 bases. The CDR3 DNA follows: TGTGCCAGCAGCCCAAAGGAGCGCTCCTACAATGAGCAGTTCTTC. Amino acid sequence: CASSPKERSYNEQFF.

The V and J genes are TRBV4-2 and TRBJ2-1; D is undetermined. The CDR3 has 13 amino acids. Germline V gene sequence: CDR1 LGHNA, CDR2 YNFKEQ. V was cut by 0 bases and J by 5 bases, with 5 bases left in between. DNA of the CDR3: TGTGCCAGCAGCCAAGATGTTAACAATGAGCAGTTCTTC. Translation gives CASSQDVNNEQFF.

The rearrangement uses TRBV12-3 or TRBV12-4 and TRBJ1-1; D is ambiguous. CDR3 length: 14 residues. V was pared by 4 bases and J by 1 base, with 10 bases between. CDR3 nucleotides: TGTGCCAGCAGTTCGCACAGCCCGAACACTGAAGCTTTCTTT. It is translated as CASSSHSPNTEAFF.

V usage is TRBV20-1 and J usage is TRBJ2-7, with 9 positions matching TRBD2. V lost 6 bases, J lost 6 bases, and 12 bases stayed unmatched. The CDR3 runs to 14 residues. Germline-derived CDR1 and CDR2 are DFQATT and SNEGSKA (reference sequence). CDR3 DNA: TGCAGTGCGTCAGGGCGGGAGGGTCTGGCCGAGCAGTACTTC. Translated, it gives CSASGREGLAEQYF.

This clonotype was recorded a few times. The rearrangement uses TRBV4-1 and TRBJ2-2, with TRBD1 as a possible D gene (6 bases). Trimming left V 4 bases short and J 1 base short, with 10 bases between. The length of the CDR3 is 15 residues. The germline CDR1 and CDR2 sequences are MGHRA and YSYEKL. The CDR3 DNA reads TGCGCCAGCAGCCGCCCGACAGGGAACACCGGGGAGCTGTTTTTT. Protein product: CASSRPTGNTGELFF.

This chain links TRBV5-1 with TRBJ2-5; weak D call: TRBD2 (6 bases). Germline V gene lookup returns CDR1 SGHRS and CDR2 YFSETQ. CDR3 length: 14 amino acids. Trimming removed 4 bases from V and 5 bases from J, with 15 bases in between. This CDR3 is CASSPPGGRETQYF. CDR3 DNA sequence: TGCGCCAGCAGCCCCCCCGGGGGAAGGGAGACCCAGTACTTC.

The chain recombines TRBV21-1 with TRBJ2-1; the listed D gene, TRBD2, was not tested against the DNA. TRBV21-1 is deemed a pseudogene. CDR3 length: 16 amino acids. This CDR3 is CASSKDPSGSGHEQFF. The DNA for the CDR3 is TGTGCCAGCAGCAAGGATCCTAGCGGGAGTGGCCATGAGCAGTTCTTC.

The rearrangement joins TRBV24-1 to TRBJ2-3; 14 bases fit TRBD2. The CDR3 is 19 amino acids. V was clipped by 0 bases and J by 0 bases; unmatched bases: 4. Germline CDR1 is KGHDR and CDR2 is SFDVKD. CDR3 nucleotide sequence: TGTGCCACCAGTGATTTGGGGACTAGCGGGAGCTTCAGCACAGATACGCAGTATTTT. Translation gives CATSDLGTSGSFSTDTQYF.